This is a list of T cell receptor beta chains from one sample in a study of cytomegalovirus exposure and HLA in healthy donors. Produced via immunoSEQ multiplex PCR; TCRdb's table is partial and in-frame only. The sample consists of about 190,000 clones, 70% to 75% of them appearing once. What was sequenced was PBMCs. All receptors come from a man aged 25 to 40 in good health and CMV-seropositive. The CDR3 runs from the conserved cysteine through the conserved F or W. Fields, in order: V gene, J gene, clone size, D gene, CDR3 protein, CDR3 DNA. A D gene is named only where the DNA matches it firmly. A clone size is listed for some rows: how often the clone was seen (once, few, many), or a class if it is expanded.

v_gene: TRBV7-7; j_gene: TRBJ2-3; abundance: -; d_gene: TRBD2; CDR3aa: CASSRGLLTDTQYF; CDR3nt: TGTGCTAGCAGCCGGGGACTACTCACAGATACGCAGTATTTT
v_gene: TRBV5-5; j_gene: TRBJ2-3; abundance: -; d_gene: -; CDR3aa: CASSLDTLLTDTQYF; CDR3nt: TGTGCCAGCAGCTTGGATACCCTACTCACAGATACGCAGTATTTT
v_gene: TRBV19; j_gene: TRBJ1-2; abundance: -; d_gene: TRBD1; CDR3aa: CASSTQGGYGYTF; CDR3nt: TGTGCCAGTAGTACCCAGGGGGGCTATGGCTACACCTTC
v_gene: TRBV7-9; j_gene: TRBJ2-7; abundance: -; d_gene: TRBD1; CDR3aa: CASRQGVAYEQYF; CDR3nt: TGTGCCAGTCGACAGGGGGTCGCCTACGAGCAGTACTTC
v_gene: TRBV11-2; j_gene: TRBJ1-6; abundance: -; d_gene: -; CDR3aa: CASSSGQKNSPLHF; CDR3nt: TGTGCCAGCAGCTCAGGACAGAAAAATTCACCCCTCCACTTT
v_gene: TRBV7-7; j_gene: TRBJ2-1; abundance: -; d_gene: TRBD2; CDR3aa: CASSPGGAGVVDEQFF; CDR3nt: TGTGCTAGCAGCCCTGGCGGAGCGGGAGTTGTGGATGAGCAGTTCTTC
v_gene: TRBV21-1; j_gene: TRBJ2-1; abundance: -; d_gene: -; CDR3aa: CASNGLVSYNEQFF; CDR3nt: TGTGCCAGCAACGGACTAGTCTCCTACAATGAGCAGTTCTTC
v_gene: TRBV13; j_gene: TRBJ1-1; abundance: -; d_gene: -; CDR3aa: CASSLERKTEAFF; CDR3nt: TGTGCCAGCAGCTTAGAGAGGAAAACTGAAGCTTTCTTT
v_gene: TRBV30; j_gene: TRBJ1-5; abundance: -; d_gene: -; CDR3aa: CAWSPPRTEPQHF; CDR3nt: TGTGCCTGGAGTCCCCCTAGAACGGAGCCCCAGCATTTT
v_gene: TRBV27; j_gene: TRBJ2-1; abundance: -; d_gene: TRBD2; CDR3aa: CASSPRTSGGGYNEQFF; CDR3nt: TGTGCCAGCAGTCCTAGGACTAGCGGGGGGGGCTACAATGAGCAGTTCTTC
v_gene: TRBV6-1; j_gene: TRBJ1-2; abundance: few; d_gene: TRBD1; CDR3aa: CASRRDSQGHGYTF; CDR3nt: TGTGCCAGCAGGAGGGACAGCCAGGGACATGGCTACACCTTC
v_gene: TRBV7-2; j_gene: TRBJ2-7; abundance: -; d_gene: TRBD2; CDR3aa: CASSLGIAGGYEQYF; CDR3nt: TGTGCCAGCAGCTTAGGGATAGCGGGAGGCTACGAGCAGTACTTC
v_gene: TRBV19; j_gene: TRBJ2-4; abundance: -; d_gene: -; CDR3aa: CASNSDSHSKNIQYF; CDR3nt: TGTGCCAGTAATTCCGACAGCCATAGCAAAAACATTCAGTACTTC
v_gene: TRBV9; j_gene: TRBJ2-1; abundance: few; d_gene: -; CDR3aa: CASSVGVSQGGGNEQFF; CDR3nt: TGTGCCAGCAGCGTAGGCGTTAGCCAGGGAGGCGGCAATGAGCAGTTCTTC
v_gene: TRBV7-2; j_gene: TRBJ2-7; abundance: -; d_gene: TRBD1; CDR3aa: CASSQGQTHPSYEQYF; CDR3nt: TGTGCCAGCAGCCAGGGACAGACACATCCCTCCTACGAGCAGTACTTC